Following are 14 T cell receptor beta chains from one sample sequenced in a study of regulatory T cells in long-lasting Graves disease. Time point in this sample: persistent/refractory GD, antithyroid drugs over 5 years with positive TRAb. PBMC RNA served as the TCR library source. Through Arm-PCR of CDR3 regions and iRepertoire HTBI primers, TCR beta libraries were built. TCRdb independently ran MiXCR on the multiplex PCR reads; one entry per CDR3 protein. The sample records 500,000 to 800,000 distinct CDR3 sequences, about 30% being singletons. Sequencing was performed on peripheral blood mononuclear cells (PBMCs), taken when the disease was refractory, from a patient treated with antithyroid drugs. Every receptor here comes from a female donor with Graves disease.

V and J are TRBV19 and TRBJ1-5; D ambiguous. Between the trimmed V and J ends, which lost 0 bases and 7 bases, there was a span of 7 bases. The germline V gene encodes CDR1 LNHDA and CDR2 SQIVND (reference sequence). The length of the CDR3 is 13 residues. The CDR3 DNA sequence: TGTGCCAGTAGTATAGACGGAGCCCAGCCCCAGCATTTT. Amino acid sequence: CASSIDGAQPQHF.

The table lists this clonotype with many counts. The DNA of the CDR3 is TGTGCCAGCTCACCAAAAGAAAAACTGTTTTTT. Translation: CASSPKEKLFF. The rearrangement uses TRBV18 and TRBJ1-4; no definite D call. Germline CDR1 is KGHSH and CDR2 is LQKENI. Trimming took off 2 bases at V and 8 bases at J, with 3 bases between the two ends. This CDR3 has 11 amino acids.

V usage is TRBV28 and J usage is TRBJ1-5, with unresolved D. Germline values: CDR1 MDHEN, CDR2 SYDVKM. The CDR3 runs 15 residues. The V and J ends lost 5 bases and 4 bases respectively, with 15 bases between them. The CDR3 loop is CASSRERWPNQPQHF. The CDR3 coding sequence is TGTGCCAGCAGTAGGGAAAGATGGCCTAATCAGCCCCAGCATTTT. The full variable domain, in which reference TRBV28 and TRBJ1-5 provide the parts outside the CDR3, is DVKVTQSSRYLVKRTGEKVFLECVQDMDHENMFWYRQDPGLGLRLIYFSYDVKMKEKGDIPEGYSVSREKKERFSLILESASTNQTSMYLCASSRERWPNQPQHFGDGTRLSIL.

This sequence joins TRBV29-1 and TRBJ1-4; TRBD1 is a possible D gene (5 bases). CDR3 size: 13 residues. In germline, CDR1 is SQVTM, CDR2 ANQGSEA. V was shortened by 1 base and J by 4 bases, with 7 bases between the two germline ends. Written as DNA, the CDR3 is TGCAGCGTTGAAGGAGGGGATAATGAAAAACTGTTTTTT. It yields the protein CSVEGGDNEKLFF.

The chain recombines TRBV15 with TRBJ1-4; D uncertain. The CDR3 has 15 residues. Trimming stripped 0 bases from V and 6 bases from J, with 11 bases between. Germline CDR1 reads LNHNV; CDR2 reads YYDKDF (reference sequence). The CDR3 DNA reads TGTGCCACCAGCAGAGAAGCCAGCGGGGATGAAAAACTGTTTTTT. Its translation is CATSREASGDEKLFF.

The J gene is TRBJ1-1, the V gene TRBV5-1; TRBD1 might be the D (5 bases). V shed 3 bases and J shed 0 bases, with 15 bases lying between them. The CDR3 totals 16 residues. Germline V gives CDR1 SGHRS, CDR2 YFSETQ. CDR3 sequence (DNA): TGCGCCAGCAGCTCTATGTCCGGACAAGTGAACACTGAAGCTTTCTTT. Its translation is CASSSMSGQVNTEAFF.

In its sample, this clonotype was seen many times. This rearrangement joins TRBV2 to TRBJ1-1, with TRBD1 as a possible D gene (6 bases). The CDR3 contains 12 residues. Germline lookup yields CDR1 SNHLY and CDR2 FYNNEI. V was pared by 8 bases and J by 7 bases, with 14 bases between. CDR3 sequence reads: CASLGQQREAFF. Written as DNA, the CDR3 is TGTGCCAGCCTCGGACAGCAGCGTGAAGCTTTCTTT.

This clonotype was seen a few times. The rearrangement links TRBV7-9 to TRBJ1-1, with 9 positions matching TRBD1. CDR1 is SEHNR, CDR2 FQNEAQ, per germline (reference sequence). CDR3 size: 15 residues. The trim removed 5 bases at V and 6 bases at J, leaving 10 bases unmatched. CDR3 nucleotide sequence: TGTGCCAGCAGCCAGGCACAGGGGGCGGGCGCTGAAGCTTTCTTT. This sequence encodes CASSQAQGAGAEAFF.

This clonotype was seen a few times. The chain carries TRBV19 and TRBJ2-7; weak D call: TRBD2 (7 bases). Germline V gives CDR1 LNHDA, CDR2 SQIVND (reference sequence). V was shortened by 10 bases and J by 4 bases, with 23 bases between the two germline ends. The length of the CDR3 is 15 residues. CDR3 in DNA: TGTGCCACCCTGGGGGGGCCCAGGGTCGTATACGAGCAGTACTTC. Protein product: CATLGGPRVVYEQYF.

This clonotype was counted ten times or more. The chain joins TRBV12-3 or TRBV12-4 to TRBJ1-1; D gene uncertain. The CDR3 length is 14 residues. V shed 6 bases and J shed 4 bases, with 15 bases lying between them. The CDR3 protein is CASSLGPGSTEAFF. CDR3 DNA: TGTGCCAGCAGCCTAGGACCAGGCTCCACTGAAGCTTTCTTT.

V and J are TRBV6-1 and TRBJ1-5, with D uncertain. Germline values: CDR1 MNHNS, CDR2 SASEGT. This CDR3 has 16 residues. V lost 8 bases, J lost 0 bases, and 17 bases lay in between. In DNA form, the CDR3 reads TGTGCCAGCTTGTGGGTGGGAGGGAGTAGCAATCAGCCCCAGCATTTT. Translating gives CASLWVGGSSNQPQHF.

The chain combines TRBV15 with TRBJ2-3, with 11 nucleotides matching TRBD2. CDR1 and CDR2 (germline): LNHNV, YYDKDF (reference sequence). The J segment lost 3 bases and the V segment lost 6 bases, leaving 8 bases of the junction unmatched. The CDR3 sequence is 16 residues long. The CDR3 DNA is TGTGCCACCAGTATAGCGGGAGGGCCCGAAACAGATACGCAGTATTTT. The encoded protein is CATSIAGGPETDTQYF.

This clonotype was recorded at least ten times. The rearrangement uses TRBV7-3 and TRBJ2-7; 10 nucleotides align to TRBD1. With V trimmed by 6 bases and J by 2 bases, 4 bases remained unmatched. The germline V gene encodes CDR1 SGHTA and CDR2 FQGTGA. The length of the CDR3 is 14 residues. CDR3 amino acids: CASRPGTGAYEQYF. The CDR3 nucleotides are TGTGCCAGCAGGCCCGGGACAGGGGCCTACGAGCAGTACTTC.

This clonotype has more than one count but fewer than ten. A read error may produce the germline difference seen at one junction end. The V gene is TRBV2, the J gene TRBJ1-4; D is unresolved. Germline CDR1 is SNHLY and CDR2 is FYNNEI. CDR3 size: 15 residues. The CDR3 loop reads CAGSERAATNEKLFF. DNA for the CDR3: TGTGCCGGCAGTGAAAGGGCTGCAACTAATGAAAAACTGTTTTTT.